Included here is one TCR beta chain sequence, with context. Its antigen is currently unknown. The record originates from a study of cytomegalovirus exposure and HLA in healthy donors. CDR1 and CDR2 from the germline V gene are SGHRS and YFSETQ. Trimming removed 5 bases at V and 3 bases at J, with 11 bases between. The CDR3 contains 13 residues. Healthy people donating bone marrow made up the donors. The PCR was carried out with 60 Vbeta primers and 13 Jbeta primers. TCRdb keeps only in-frame clones here, not all; method: immunoSEQ multiplex PCR. Recorded for this sample: around 210,000 clones. Study-wide points: In an earlier analysis, most TCR beta V segments were productive about 87% or about 30% of the time. When analyzed later, a missense DCLRE1C variant was found to be linked to TCR beta V- and J-gene trimming.

Material: PBMCs. This sequence was found in a girl aged 2-10 years in good health and CMV-seropositive. The chain is built from TRBV5-1 and TRBJ1-1; a weak D match, TRBD1 (6 bases). The CDR3 protein is CASRGNRDTEAFF. The CDR3 bases are TGCGCCAGCAGAGGCAACAGGGACACTGAAGCTTTCTTT.